This T cell receptor beta chain was retrieved from a study of OX40 agonist ivuxolimab in advanced cancers. Study at large: Patients took ivuxolimab, an agonistic anti-OX40 (CD134) antibody. Subjects had a mean age of approximately 60 years, with a range of 23 to 79; roughly 83% were male. Partial response was recorded in three patients: one hepatocellular carcinoma and two cutaneous melanoma cases. Study-level points and caveats: More expanded clones were seen, on average, in CD8+ T cells than in CD4+.

The V and J ends lost 4 bases and 0 bases respectively, with 13 bases between them. This CDR3 is built from 15 residues. Germline CDR1 SGHRS, CDR2 YFSETQ. Clones were sequenced by immunoSEQ multiplex PCR, and TCRdb holds only the in-frame ones, with some missing. This sample has about 37,000 clones, with approximately 90% found just once. A remark on this clone: Its cognate antigen is unknown.

This clonotype originated in an adult with an advanced solid tumor such as melanoma, head and neck, liver or kidney cancer. The sample was CD4+ or CD8+ T cells sorted from blood, taken in a trial of the OX40 agonist ivuxolimab. The V call is TRBV5-1, the J call TRBJ1-1, with D maybe TRBD1 (5 bases). CDR3 amino acids: CASSPDKGMNTEAFF. The CDR3 bases are TGCGCCAGCAGCCCGGATAAGGGGATGAACACTGAAGCTTTCTTT.